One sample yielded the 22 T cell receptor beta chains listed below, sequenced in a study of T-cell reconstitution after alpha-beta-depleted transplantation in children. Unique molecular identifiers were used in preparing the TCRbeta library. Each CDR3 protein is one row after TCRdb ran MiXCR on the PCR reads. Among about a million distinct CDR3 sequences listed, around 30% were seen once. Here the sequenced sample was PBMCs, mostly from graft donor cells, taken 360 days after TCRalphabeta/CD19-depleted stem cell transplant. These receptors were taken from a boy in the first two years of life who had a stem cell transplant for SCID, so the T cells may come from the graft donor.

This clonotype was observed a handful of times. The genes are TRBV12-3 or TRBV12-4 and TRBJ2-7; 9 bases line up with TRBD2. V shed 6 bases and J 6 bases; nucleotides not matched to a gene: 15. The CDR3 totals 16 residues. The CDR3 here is CASRSQPGLAQSEQYF. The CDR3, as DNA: TGTGCCAGCAGATCCCAGCCGGGACTAGCCCAAAGCGAGCAGTACTTC.

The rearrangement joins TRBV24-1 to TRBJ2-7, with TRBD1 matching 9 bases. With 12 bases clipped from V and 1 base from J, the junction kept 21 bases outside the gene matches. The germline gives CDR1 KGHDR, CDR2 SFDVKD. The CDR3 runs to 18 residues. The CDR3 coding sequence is TGTGCCCACCAAAACCCACGACGGTACAGGGGGCCTTCCTACGAGCAGTACTTC. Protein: CAHQNPRRYRGPSYEQYF.

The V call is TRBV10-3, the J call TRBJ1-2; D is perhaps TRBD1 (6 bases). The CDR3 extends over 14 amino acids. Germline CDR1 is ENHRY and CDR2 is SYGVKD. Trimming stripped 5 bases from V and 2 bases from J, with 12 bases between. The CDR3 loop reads CAISPGVLNYGYTF. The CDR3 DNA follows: TGTGCCATCAGTCCAGGGGTATTAAACTATGGCTACACCTTC.

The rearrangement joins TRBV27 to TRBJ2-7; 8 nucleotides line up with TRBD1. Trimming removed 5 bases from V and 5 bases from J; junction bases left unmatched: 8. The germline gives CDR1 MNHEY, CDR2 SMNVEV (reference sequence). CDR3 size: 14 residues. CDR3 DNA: TGTGCCAGCAGTCCGGACAGGGTAGGAAACGAGCAGTACTTC. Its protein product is CASSPDRVGNEQYF.

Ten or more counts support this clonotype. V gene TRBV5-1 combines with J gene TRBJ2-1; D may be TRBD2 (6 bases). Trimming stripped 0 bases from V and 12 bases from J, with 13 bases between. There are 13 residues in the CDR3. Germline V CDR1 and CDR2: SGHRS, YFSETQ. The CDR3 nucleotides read TGCGCCAGCAGCTTGGAGGTGACTAGTGTGCAGTTCTTC. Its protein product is CASSLEVTSVQFF.

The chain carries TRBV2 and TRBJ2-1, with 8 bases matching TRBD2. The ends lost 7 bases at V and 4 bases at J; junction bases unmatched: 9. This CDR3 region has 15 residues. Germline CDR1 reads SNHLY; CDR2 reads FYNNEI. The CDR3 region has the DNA TGTGCCAGCACCGAAGGCGGGGGGATGTACAATGAGCAGTTCTTC. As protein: CASTEGGGMYNEQFF.

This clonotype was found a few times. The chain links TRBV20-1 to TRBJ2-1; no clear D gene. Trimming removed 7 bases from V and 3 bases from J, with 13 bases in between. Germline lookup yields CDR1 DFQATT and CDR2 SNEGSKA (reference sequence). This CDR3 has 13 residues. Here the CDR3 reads CSGSVLNYNEQFF. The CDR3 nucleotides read TGCAGTGGTTCCGTCTTGAACTACAATGAGCAGTTCTTC.

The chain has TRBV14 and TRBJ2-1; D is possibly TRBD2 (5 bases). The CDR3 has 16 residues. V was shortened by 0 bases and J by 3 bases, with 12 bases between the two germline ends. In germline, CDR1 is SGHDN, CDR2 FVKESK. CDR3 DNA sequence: TGTGCCAGCAGCCAAGATCCGGGGAGCCGCTACAATGAGCAGTTCTTC. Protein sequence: CASSQDPGSRYNEQFF.

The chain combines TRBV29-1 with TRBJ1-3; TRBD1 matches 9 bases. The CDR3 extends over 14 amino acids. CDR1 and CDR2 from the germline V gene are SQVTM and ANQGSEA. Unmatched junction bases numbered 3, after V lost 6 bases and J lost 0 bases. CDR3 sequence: CSVGQGSSGNTIYF. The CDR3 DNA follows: TGCAGCGTAGGACAGGGGAGCTCTGGAAACACCATATATTTT.

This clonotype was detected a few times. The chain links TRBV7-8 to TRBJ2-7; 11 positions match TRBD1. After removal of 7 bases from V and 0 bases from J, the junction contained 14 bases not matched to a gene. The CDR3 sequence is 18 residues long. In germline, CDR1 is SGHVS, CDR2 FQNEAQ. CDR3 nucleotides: TGTGCCAGCACCTTTCAGGGACAGGGGGAGCTAACCTCCTACGAGCAGTACTTC. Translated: CASTFQGQGELTSYEQYF. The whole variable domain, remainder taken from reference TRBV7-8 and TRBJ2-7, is GAGVSQSPRYKVAKRGQDVALRCDPISGHVSLFWYQQALGQGPEFLTYFQNEAQLDKSGLPSDRFFAERPEGSVSTLKIQRTQQEDSAVYLCASTFQGQGELTSYEQYFGPGTRLTVT.

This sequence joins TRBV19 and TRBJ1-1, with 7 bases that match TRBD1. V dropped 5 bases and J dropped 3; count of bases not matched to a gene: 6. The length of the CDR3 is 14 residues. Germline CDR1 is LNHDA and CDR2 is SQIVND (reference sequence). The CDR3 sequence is CASSQGGSHTEAFF. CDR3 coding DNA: TGTGCCAGTAGTCAAGGGGGCTCCCACACTGAAGCTTTCTTT.

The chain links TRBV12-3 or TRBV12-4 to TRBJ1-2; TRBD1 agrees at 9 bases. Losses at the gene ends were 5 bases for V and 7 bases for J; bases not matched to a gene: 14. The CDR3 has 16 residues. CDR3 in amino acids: CASSVTRGGQGFGYTF. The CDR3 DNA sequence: TGTGCCAGCAGTGTGACCCGGGGGGGACAGGGATTTGGCTACACCTTC.

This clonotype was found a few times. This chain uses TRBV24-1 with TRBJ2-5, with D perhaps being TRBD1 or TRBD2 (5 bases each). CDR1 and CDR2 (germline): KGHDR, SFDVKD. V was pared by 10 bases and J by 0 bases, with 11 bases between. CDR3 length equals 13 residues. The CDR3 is CATEGRNQETQYF. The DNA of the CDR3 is TGTGCCACTGAGGGACGGAACCAAGAGACCCAGTACTTC.

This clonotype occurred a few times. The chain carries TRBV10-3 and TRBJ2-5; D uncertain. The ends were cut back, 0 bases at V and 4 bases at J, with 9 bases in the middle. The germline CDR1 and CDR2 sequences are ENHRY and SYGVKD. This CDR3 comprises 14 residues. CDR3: CAISESLGRETQYF. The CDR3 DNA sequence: TGTGCCATCAGTGAGTCGCTGGGAAGAGAGACCCAGTACTTC.

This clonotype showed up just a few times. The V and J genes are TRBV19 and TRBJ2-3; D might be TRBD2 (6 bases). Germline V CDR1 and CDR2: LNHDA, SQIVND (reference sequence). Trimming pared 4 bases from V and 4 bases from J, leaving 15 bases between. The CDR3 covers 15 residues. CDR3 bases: TGTGCCAGTAGTACACCGGGACTTAGTCCAGATACGCAGTATTTT. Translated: CASSTPGLSPDTQYF.

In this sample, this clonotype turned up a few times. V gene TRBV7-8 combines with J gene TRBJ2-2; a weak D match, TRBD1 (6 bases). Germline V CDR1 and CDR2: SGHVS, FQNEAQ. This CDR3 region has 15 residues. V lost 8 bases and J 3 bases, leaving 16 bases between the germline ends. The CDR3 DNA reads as TGTGCCAGCTCCCACTGGGGGCAGGACACCGGGGAGCTGTTTTTT. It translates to CASSHWGQDTGELFF.

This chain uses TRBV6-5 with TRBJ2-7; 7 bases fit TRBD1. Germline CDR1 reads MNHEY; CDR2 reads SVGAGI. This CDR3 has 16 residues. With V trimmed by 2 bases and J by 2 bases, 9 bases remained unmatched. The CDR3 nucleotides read TGTGCCAGCAGTTACGTCGGGACAGAAACACCCTACGAGCAGTACTTC. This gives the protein CASSYVGTETPYEQYF.

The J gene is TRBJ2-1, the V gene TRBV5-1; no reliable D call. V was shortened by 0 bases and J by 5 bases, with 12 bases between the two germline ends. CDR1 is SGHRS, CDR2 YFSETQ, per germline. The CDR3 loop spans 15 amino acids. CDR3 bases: TGCGCCAGCAGCTTGGGATCGACCGTAAACAATGAGCAGTTCTTC. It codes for CASSLGSTVNNEQFF.

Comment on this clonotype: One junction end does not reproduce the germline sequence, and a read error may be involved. CDR3 region: CASRQAAGQGAYEQYF. CDR3 nucleotides: TGCGCCAGCAGACAAGCGGCGGGACAGGGGGCCTACGAGCAGTACTTC. The chain combines TRBV4-1 with TRBJ2-7, with 11 bases matching TRBD1. Looked up from germline, CDR1 is MGHRA and CDR2 is YSYEKL. This CDR3 contains 16 residues.

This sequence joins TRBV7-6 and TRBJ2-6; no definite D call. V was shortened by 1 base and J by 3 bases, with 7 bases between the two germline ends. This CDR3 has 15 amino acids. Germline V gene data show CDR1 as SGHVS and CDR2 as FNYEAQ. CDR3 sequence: CASSLGHFGANVLTF. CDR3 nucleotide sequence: TGTGCCAGCAGCTTAGGACATTTTGGGGCCAACGTCCTGACTTTC.

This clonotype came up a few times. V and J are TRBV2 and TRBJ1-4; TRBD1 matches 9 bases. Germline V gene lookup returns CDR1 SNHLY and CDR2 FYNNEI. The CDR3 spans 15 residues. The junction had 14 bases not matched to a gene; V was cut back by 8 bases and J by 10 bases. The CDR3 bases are TGTGCCAGCGGCCGATTCGTAGACAGGGGGGGAAAACTGTTTTTT. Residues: CASGRFVDRGGKLFF.

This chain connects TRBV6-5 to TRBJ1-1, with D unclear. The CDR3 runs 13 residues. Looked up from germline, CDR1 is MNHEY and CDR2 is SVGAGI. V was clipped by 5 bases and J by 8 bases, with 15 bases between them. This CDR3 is CASSHGPSREAFF. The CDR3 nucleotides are TGTGCCAGCAGTCACGGGCCAAGCCGGGAAGCTTTCTTT.